These 16 T cell receptor beta chains originate from one sample sequenced in a study of cytomegalovirus exposure and HLA in healthy donors (dated by TCRdb to 2016 to 2017). The library came from the immunoSEQ multiplex PCR assay. The multiplex PCR relied on a mix of 60 forward primers for TCR Vbeta segments and 13 reverse primers for TCR Jbeta segments. TCRdb provides this immuneACCESS table in a form limited to in-frame rearrangements. Some clones are lacking; in checked studies, under half of them reflect an unresolved V gene, and why the rest are absent is not known. This sample gives fewer than 250,000 clones in total; under 80% of them show up just once. 0.2% to 0.25% of the sample goes to the ten largest clones. Specimen: PBMCs. Receptors were obtained from a girl aged 2 to 9 in good health and CMV-seronegative.

This clone was found a few times. V and J are TRBV6-5 and TRBJ1-5, with TRBD1 as a possible D gene (6 bases). The CDR3 extends over 13 amino acids. V gave up 5 bases and J gave up 7 bases, with 12 bases separating them. CDR1 and CDR2 (germline): MNHEY, SVGAGI. CDR3 in DNA: TGTGCCAGCAGTGAAGGAAGGGGGCAGCCCCAGCATTTT. Protein product: CASSEGRGQPQHF.

The V and J genes are TRBV29-1 and TRBJ1-2; the match to TRBD1 covers 10 bases. After removal of 6 bases from V and 7 bases from J, the junction contained 11 bases not matched to a gene. The germline CDR1 and CDR2 sequences are SQVTM and ANQGSEA. This CDR3 region has 14 residues. CDR3 region: CSVAGRQGASGYTF. The CDR3 nucleotides are TGCAGCGTCGCTGGCCGACAGGGGGCAAGTGGCTACACCTTC.

The chain has TRBV20-1 and TRBJ2-2; unclear D gene. The CDR3 totals 11 residues. Germline V gene lookup returns CDR1 DFQATT and CDR2 SNEGSKA (reference sequence). Trimming left V 6 bases short and J 3 bases short, with 5 bases between. The CDR3 region has the DNA TGCAGTGCCACTGACACCGGGGAGCTGTTTTTT. Its translation: CSATDTGELFF.

The V gene is TRBV2, the J gene TRBJ1-2, with D possibly being TRBD1 (5 bases). The CDR3 is 18 amino acids. V was trimmed by 6 bases and J by 1 base, leaving 24 bases between them. CDR1 SNHLY and CDR2 FYNNEI come from the germline V gene. The CDR3: CASRPDRRRQPRNYGYTF. In DNA, the CDR3 is TGTGCCAGCAGGCCAGACAGAAGACGTCAACCACGTAACTATGGCTACACCTTC.

V usage is TRBV2 and J usage is TRBJ1-2; TRBD1 might be the D (5 bases). Germline CDR1 and CDR2: SNHLY and FYNNEI. Trimming removed 1 base from V and 3 bases from J, with 9 bases in between. This CDR3 has 14 amino acids. The CDR3 reads CASSEGGLDYGYTF. Here the CDR3 DNA reads TGTGCCAGCAGTGAAGGGGGCTTAGACTATGGCTACACCTTC.

The chain links TRBV4-2 to TRBJ2-1, with 12 bases matching TRBD2. There are 15 residues in the CDR3. V lost 3 bases and J lost 8; bases outside the gene matches: 5. Germline CDR1 is LGHNA and CDR2 is YNFKEQ. Written as DNA, the CDR3 is TGTGCCAGCAGCCACGGACTAGCGGGGAGTCATGAGCAGTTCTTC. Its translation: CASSHGLAGSHEQFF.

The V call is TRBV19, the J call TRBJ2-7, with 9 nucleotides matching TRBD1. In germline, CDR1 is LNHDA, CDR2 SQIVND (reference sequence). Trimming at V came to 3 bases and at J to 6 bases, leaving 15 bases not matched to a gene. The CDR3 loop spans 17 amino acids. The CDR3 sequence is CASSIGLVGTGYLEQYF. CDR3 coding DNA: TGTGCCAGTAGTATTGGGTTAGTCGGGACAGGGTATCTCGAGCAGTACTTC.

The chain combines TRBV5-1 with TRBJ1-2; a possible D gene is TRBD1 (5 bases). Germline V lookup: CDR1 SGHRS, CDR2 YFSETQ. V was trimmed by 4 bases and J by 6 bases, leaving 13 bases between them. This CDR3 is built from 13 residues. The CDR3 sequence is CASSPEGADGYTF. The DNA of the CDR3 is TGCGCCAGCAGCCCGGAAGGGGCAGATGGCTACACCTTC.

The V and J genes are TRBV2 and TRBJ2-1; TRBD2 agrees at 8 bases. This CDR3 comprises 15 residues. The V segment lost 6 bases and the J segment 0 bases; nucleotides outside the gene matches: 4. CDR1 SNHLY and CDR2 FYNNEI come from the germline V gene. This chain's CDR3 is CASRGGTSSYNEQFF. The CDR3 DNA sequence: TGTGCCAGCAGGGGCGGGACTAGCTCCTACAATGAGCAGTTCTTC.

About this clone itself: Other DNA sequences of this sample code for an identical CDR3. V usage is TRBV20-1 and J usage is TRBJ2-7; TRBD2 agrees at 8 bases. Trimming at V came to 6 bases and at J to 6 bases, leaving 4 bases not matched to a gene. From germline, CDR1 is DFQATT and CDR2 SNEGSKA (reference sequence). CDR3 length equals 11 residues. CDR3 residues: CSASGSGEQYF. As DNA, the CDR3 is TGCAGTGCGAGCGGGAGTGGCGAGCAGTACTTC.

This chain links TRBV6-1 with TRBJ1-2, with unresolved D. Per germline, CDR1 MNHNS and CDR2 SASEGT. The V end was cut by 3 bases, the J end by 1 base, with 9 bases between. The CDR3 length is 14 residues. The CDR3 DNA reads TGTGCCAGCAGTGACTCGCCTAATAACTATGGCTACACCTTC. Amino acids: CASSDSPNNYGYTF.

The genes are TRBV5-1 and TRBJ1-2; D is possibly TRBD1 (5 bases). The V end lost 4 bases, the J end lost 4 bases, and 20 bases lay between the germline ends. CDR1 is SGHRS, CDR2 YFSETQ, per germline. The CDR3 has 16 residues. CDR3 DNA sequence: TGCGCCAGCAGCCCCGCTGGGGGGAAGTTTGGCTATGGCTACACCTTC. Amino acid sequence: CASSPAGGKFGYGYTF.

The rearrangement links TRBV7-7 to TRBJ2-5; a weak D match, TRBD2 (5 bases). This CDR3 is 15 amino acids long. Trimming removed 5 bases from V and 0 bases from J, with 13 bases in between. CDR1 and CDR2 (germline): SSHAT, FNYEAQ (reference sequence). DNA for the CDR3: TGTGCCAGCAGCCGAACCAGCGGCCACCAAGAGACCCAGTACTTC. The encoded protein is CASSRTSGHQETQYF. Variable domain in full (rest from reference TRBV7-7 and TRBJ2-5): GAGVSQSPRYKVTKRGQDVTLRCDPISSHATLYWYQQALGQGPEFLTYFNYEAQPDKSGLPSDRFSAERPEGSISTLTIQRTEQRDSAMYRCASSRTSGHQETQYFGPGTRLLVL.

The chain joins TRBV7-2 to TRBJ2-7; the match to TRBD1 covers 8 bases. CDR1 SGHTA and CDR2 FQGNSA come from the germline V gene. The CDR3 contains 14 residues. V dropped 5 bases and J dropped 3; count of bases not matched to a gene: 6. The CDR3 DNA follows: TGTGCCAGCAGCACGCGGACAGGGCACTACGAGCAGTACTTC. Translating gives CASSTRTGHYEQYF.

This rearrangement joins TRBV5-1 to TRBJ1-2, with 7 bases fitting TRBD1. After removal of 4 bases from V and 4 bases from J, the junction contained 10 bases not matched to a gene. The CDR3 has 15 residues. Germline V gene lookup returns CDR1 SGHRS and CDR2 YFSETQ. CDR3: CASSIGQVDLYGYTF. The CDR3, as DNA: TGCGCCAGCAGCATAGGACAGGTAGACCTCTATGGCTACACCTTC.

This rearrangement joins TRBV18 to TRBJ1-1, with TRBD1 identical over 9 bases. Germline V gives CDR1 KGHSH, CDR2 LQKENI. Unmatched junction bases numbered 10, after V lost 5 bases and J lost 0 bases. The CDR3 covers 17 residues. For the CDR3, the DNA is TGTGCCAGCTCAGGAGGGACAGGGAACAATATGAACACTGAAGCTTTCTTT. Translation gives CASSGGTGNNMNTEAFF. Full variable domain (missing parts from reference TRBV18 and TRBJ1-1): NAGVMQNPRHLVRRRGQEARLRCSPMKGHSHVYWYRQLPEEGLKFMVYLQKENIIDESGMPKERFSAEFPKEGPSILRIQQVVRGDSAAYFCASSGGTGNNMNTEAFFGQGTRLTVV.